This TCR beta chain was captured by sequencing in a study of T cells after yellow fever vaccination. In regard to this clonotype: Its specificity is unknown.

MiXCR was run by TCRdb on the 5' RACE reads, yielding one entry per CDR3 protein. This table holds around 600,000 distinct CDR3 sequences, 10% to 15% found once. Study results and caveats: Some clonotypes were seen in both the CD4 and the CD8 compartments. These made up a small share and likely arose from convergent recombination. Boosting was followed by the reappearance of most primary-vaccination clones (roughly 96% CD4, about 90% CD8).

The CDR3 totals 11 residues. Germline assignment: CDR1 LGHDT and CDR2 YNNKEL (reference sequence). This receptor was obtained from a young man who received the YFV17D yellow fever vaccine. The source was PBMCs, collected on the day of the yellow fever booster vaccination. The chain is built from TRBV3-1 and TRBJ2-7, with TRBD2 matching over 10 bases. Here the CDR3 DNA reads TGTGCGAGCGGGAGGGCTACCGAGCAGTACTTC. As protein: CASGRATEQYF.